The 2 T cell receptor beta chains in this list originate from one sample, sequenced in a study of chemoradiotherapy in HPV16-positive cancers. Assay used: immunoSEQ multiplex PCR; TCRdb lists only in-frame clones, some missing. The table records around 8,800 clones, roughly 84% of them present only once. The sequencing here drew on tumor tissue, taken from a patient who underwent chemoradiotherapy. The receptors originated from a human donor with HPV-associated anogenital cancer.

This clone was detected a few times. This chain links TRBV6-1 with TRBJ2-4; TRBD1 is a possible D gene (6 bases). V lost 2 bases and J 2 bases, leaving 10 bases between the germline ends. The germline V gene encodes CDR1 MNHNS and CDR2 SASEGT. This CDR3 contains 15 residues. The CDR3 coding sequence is TGTGCCAGCAGTGAAAGGGGGATGACCAAAAACATTCAGTACTTC. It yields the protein CASSERGMTKNIQYF.

The CDR3 DNA reads TGTGCCAGCAGCGTAGCTACGCGGTCGGGAGAGACCCAGTACTTC. Translation: CASSVATRSGETQYF. The rearrangement uses TRBV9 and TRBJ2-5, with unresolved D. The CDR3 has 15 residues. Trimming stripped 0 bases from V and 4 bases from J, with 13 bases between. CDR1 and CDR2 from the germline V gene are SGDLS and YYNGEE. Combining the CDR3 with reference TRBV9 and TRBJ2-5 gives the whole variable domain DSGVTQTPKHLITATGQRVTLRCSPRSGDLSVYWYQQSLDQGLQFLIQYYNGEERAKGNILERFSAQQFPDLHSELNLSSLELGDSALYFCASSVATRSGETQYFGPGTRLLVL.